This T cell receptor beta chain was found in a study of control samples from healthy donors and cancer patients. The junction had 4 bases not matched to a gene; V was cut back by 4 bases and J by 7 bases. The CDR3 extends over 14 amino acids. The germline gives CDR1 SGHRS, CDR2 YFSETQ. The table came from immunoSEQ multiplex PCR; TCRdb's copy has only in-frame clones and leaves some out. Of approximately 150,000 clones in the sample, about 90% were seen once. Material: blood. This chain connects TRBV5-1 to TRBJ1-5; 11 bases fit TRBD1. This clonotype was sampled from a man between 18 and 35 years old in good health. This CDR3 reads CASSLGQGDQPQHF. CDR3 nucleotide sequence: TGCGCCAGCAGCCTGGGACAGGGGGACCAGCCCCAGCATTTT.